Listed below are T cell receptor beta chains from one sample, sequenced in a study of breast tumors, draining lymph nodes, adjacent tissues. TCRdb re-analysed the multiplex PCR reads in MiXCR, keeping a single row per CDR3 protein. This sample yields approximately 190,000 distinct CDR3 sequences, of which around a third are seen a single time; approximately 4.5% belongs to the top ten. Source material: axillary lymph node tissue. These receptor sequences come from a female donor with breast cancer. Some clones in this sample may be carry-over from other donors' samples. The conserved cysteine and the conserved F or W are not part of the CDR3 here.

V gene,J gene,CDR3 protein
TRBV5-1,TRBJ2-5,ASSSPGQETQY
TRBV5-1,TRBJ2-7,ASSPGTRNYEQY
TRBV30,TRBJ1-2,AWMGQDYGYT
TRBV13,TRBJ2-7,ASSLAWGTAEQY
TRBV15,TRBJ2-1,ATSRESRGMGEQF
TRBV20-1,TRBJ2-3,SAWSGGAIEQY
TRBV6-6,TRBJ2-3,ASSRTYGSGGFTDTQY
TRBV29-1,TRBJ1-3,SVWTDGDTIY
TRBV19,TRBJ1-5,ASIQWEHRGSNQPQH
TRBV9,TRBJ2-1,ASSYGGGARPYNEQF
TRBV20-1,TRBJ2-2,SASTGGYTGELF
TRBV7-9,TRBJ1-2,ASSLDNWTGALDYGYT
TRBV18,TRBJ2-7,ASSPLRGPVTEQY
TRBV29-1,TRBJ1-1,SVVRGSVNTEAF
TRBV24-1,TRBJ2-5,ATSDPGSQEAQY
TRBV6-5,TRBJ1-5,ASSRDRTSNQPQH
TRBV5-1,TRBJ2-1,ASSLRARGRGNEQF
TRBV19,TRBJ1-6,ATKDRGFAGKNSPLH
TRBV19,TRBJ2-3,ASISGGAGPDTQY
TRBV11-2,TRBJ2-1,ASSLGGQGSYNEQF
TRBV2,TRBJ2-7,ASSEGLAGEQY
TRBV6-2/TRBV6-3,TRBJ1-2,ASRSTGVNYGYT
TRBV5-4,TRBJ2-7,ASSAPGQGMSEQY
TRBV7-3,TRBJ2-3,ASSSQPASSTDTQY
TRBV11-3,TRBJ2-1,ASSLNGLAGNEQF
TRBV6-5,TRBJ1-2,ASRSAGNYGYT
TRBV7-9,TRBJ2-2,ASRRARDAGELF
TRBV5-1,TRBJ2-1,ASSLGTGGNEQF
TRBV5-8,TRBJ1-2,ASSLSRGLRSRGYT
TRBV30,TRBJ1-2,AWSVGSPFYGHT
TRBV20-1,TRBJ2-1,SAPGLADPYNEQF
TRBV3-1,TRBJ2-1,ASSQGSGGPRSYNVQF
TRBV12-3/TRBV12-4,TRBJ1-5,ASSFPGQGNQPQH
TRBV11-3,TRBJ2-2,ASSLGGTGGELF
TRBV20-1,TRBJ2-4,SVALSGQVRRDIQY
TRBV10-3,TRBJ1-5,AISRDGLDQPQH
TRBV20-1,TRBJ1-4,SAKEGEGNEKLF
TRBV19,TRBJ1-5,ASTPNGDRSNQPQH
TRBV20-1,TRBJ2-5,SARDFSGRAGETQY
TRBV7-8,TRBJ2-5,ASSTPPLAGQETQY
TRBV15,TRBJ2-5,ATSRDRTVETQY
TRBV6-5,TRBJ2-7,ASSVGQFSYEQY
TRBV3-1,TRBJ2-7,ASSQEAGLAHEQY
TRBV9,TRBJ1-6,ASSVGVGSPNSPLH
TRBV5-1,TRBJ1-5,ASSSGQPNQPQH
TRBV19,TRBJ1-4,ASSPRRGTNEKLF
TRBV6-2/TRBV6-3,TRBJ2-5,ASRGGAETQY
TRBV11-3,TRBJ1-4,ASREGTGAYDGNEKLF
TRBV18,TRBJ2-2,ASSPGTGELF
TRBV29-1,TRBJ2-6,SVLGLAWSGANVLT
TRBV24-1,TRBJ1-5,ATSDLPRGRYNEPQH
TRBV5-5,TRBJ2-1,ASSLVHHNEQF
TRBV12-5,TRBJ2-1,ASGLAGGRNEQF
TRBV12-3/TRBV12-4,TRBJ1-1,ASSPRTGPNTEAF
TRBV5-8,TRBJ2-1,ASSPSPWRTSGGREQF
TRBV20-1,TRBJ2-7,SASSLGRGRYEQY
TRBV7-2,TRBJ2-3,ASSSRGTDTQY
TRBV20-1,TRBJ1-3,SALNTIY